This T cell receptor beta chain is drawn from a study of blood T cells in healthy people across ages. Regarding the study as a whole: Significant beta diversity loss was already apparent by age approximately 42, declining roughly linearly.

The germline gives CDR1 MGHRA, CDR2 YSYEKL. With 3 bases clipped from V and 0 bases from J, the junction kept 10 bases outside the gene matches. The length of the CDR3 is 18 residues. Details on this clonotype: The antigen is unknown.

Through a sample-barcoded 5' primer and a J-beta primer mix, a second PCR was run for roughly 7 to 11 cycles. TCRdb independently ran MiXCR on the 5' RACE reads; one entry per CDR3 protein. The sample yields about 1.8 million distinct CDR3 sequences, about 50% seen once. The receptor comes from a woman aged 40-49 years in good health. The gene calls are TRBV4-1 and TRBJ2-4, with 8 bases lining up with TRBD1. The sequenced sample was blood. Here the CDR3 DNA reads TGCGCCAGCAGCCATGAGACAGGGGCTTCCACAGCCAAAAACATTCAGTACTTC. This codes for CASSHETGASTAKNIQYF.